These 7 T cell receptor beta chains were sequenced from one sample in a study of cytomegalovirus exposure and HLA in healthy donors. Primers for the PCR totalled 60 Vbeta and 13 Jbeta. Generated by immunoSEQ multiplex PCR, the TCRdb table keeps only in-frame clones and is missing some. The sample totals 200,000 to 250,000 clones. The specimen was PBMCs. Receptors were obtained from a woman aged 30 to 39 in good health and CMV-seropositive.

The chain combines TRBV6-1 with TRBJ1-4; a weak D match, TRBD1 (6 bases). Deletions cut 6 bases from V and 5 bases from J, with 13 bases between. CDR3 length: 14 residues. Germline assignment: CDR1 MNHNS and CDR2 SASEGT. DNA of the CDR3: TGTGCCAGCAGGCGAAGGACAGAGAATGAAAAACTGTTTTTT. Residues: CASRRRTENEKLFF.

The CDR3 here is CASTLRGTGGDYSSGANVLTF. CDR3 in DNA: TGTGCCAGCACCCTCCGGGGGACAGGGGGCGACTATTCCTCTGGGGCCAACGTCCTGACTTTC. This chain connects TRBV27 to TRBJ2-6, with 12 bases aligning to TRBD1. The CDR3 spans 21 residues. The V gene's germline CDR1 is MNHEY and CDR2 SMNVEV (reference sequence). V shed 7 bases and J 0 bases; nucleotides not matched to a gene: 16.

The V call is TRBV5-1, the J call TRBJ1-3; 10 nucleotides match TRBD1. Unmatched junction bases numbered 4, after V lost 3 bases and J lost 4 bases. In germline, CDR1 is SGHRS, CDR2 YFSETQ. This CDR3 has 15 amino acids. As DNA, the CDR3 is TGCGCCAGCAGCTCCGGACAGGGGGGAGGAAACACCATATATTTT. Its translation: CASSSGQGGGNTIYF.

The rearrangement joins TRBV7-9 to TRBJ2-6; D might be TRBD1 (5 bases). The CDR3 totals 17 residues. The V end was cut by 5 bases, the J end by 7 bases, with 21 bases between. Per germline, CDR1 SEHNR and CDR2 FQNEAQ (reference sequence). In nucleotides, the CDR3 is TGTGCCAGCAGCCGAGGCGACAGTATTCTGGGTGCCAACGTCCTGACTTTC. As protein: CASSRGDSILGANVLTF.

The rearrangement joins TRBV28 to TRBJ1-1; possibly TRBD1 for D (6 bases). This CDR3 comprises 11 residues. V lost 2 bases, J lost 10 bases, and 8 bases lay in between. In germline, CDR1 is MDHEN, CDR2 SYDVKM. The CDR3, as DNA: TGTGCCAGCAGTTTAGGGGGCCTAGCTTTCTTT. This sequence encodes CASSLGGLAFF.

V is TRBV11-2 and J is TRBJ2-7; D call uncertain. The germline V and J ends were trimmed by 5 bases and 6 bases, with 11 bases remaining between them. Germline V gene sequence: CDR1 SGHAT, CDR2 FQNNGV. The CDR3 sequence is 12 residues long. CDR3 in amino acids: CASSLLRGEQYF. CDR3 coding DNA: TGTGCCAGCAGCCTCCTGCGTGGCGAGCAGTACTTC.

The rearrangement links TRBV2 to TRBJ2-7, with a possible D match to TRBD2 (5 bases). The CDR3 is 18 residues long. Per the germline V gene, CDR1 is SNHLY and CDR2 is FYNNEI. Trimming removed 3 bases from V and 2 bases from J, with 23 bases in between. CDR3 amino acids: CASSDLLVTAERAYEQYF. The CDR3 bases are TGTGCCAGCAGTGATTTACTAGTCACAGCGGAACGCGCCTACGAGCAGTACTTC.